One and the same sample provided the 23 T cell receptor beta chains below, sequenced in a study of blood T cell repertoires in COVID-19 (dated by TCRdb to the early 2020s). The method behind the library was the immunoSEQ multiplex PCR assay. TCRdb mirrors the immuneACCESS table, restricted to in-frame sequences. Some clones are absent from its copies; in checked studies, under half trace to an unresolved V gene, and the reason for the others is unknown. This sample has 150,000 to 200,000 clones in its table, and approximately 85% of those were observed once. The ten largest make up less than 8% of the sample. The sample taken for sequencing was peripheral blood. The receptor source for this set is an elderly man with COVID-19, enrolled during active disease.

The CDR3 loop reads CAISEVDRGRTGELFF. The CDR3 nucleotides read TGTGCCATCAGTGAGGTTGACAGGGGGCGCACCGGGGAGCTGTTTTTT. The chain recombines TRBV10-3 with TRBJ2-2, with 10 bases aligning to TRBD1. The CDR3 loop spans 16 amino acids. The trim removed 2 bases at V and 4 bases at J, leaving 4 bases unmatched. Germline values: CDR1 ENHRY, CDR2 SYGVKD.

The chain is built from TRBV7-3 and TRBJ2-2, with 7 bases fitting TRBD1. The V segment lost 2 bases and the J segment 6 bases; nucleotides outside the gene matches: 0. Germline V lookup: CDR1 SGHTA, CDR2 FQGTGA. The CDR3 totals 13 residues. CDR3 sequence reads: CASSLQGAGELFF. The CDR3 region has the DNA TGTGCCAGCAGCTTACAGGGGGCCGGGGAGCTGTTTTTT.

The V and J genes are TRBV6-6 and TRBJ1-5, with D perhaps TRBD1 (5 bases). The V end lost 10 bases, the J end lost 6 bases, and 16 bases lay between the germline ends. The CDR3 has 13 amino acids. Germline CDR1 reads MNHNY; CDR2 reads SVGAGI (reference sequence). CDR3 in amino acids: CATTWGVRQPQHF. The CDR3 DNA follows: TGTGCCACGACGTGGGGGGTGCGTCAGCCCCAGCATTTT.

The V and J genes are TRBV9 and TRBJ2-3, with D perhaps TRBD2 (6 bases). This CDR3 spans 16 amino acids. The germline V gene has CDR1 SGDLS and CDR2 YYNGEE. V dropped 4 bases and J dropped 0 bases, with 15 bases sitting between them. In DNA form, the CDR3 reads TGTGCCAGCAGCACCCAAGCGGGCGCTAGCACAGATACGCAGTATTTT. Translation: CASSTQAGASTDTQYF.

J is TRBJ2-7 and V is TRBV7-2, with 10 positions matching TRBD1. The J segment lost 3 bases and the V segment lost 5 bases, leaving 10 bases of the junction unmatched. The CDR3 contains 16 residues. CDR1 is SGHTA and CDR2 is FQGNSA in the germline V gene. As DNA, the CDR3 is TGTGCCAGCAGCCCATTACCGGGACAGGGGCTCTACGAGCAGTACTTC. Its protein product is CASSPLPGQGLYEQYF.

This chain links TRBV15 with TRBJ1-1; possibly TRBD1 for D (5 bases). Trimming pared 3 bases from V and 1 base from J, leaving 21 bases between. This CDR3 contains 18 residues. Germline V gives CDR1 LNHNV, CDR2 YYDKDF (reference sequence). The CDR3 here is CATSSDLGPGGENTEAFF. The CDR3 nucleotides are TGTGCCACCAGCAGTGATTTAGGACCGGGGGGGGAGAACACTGAAGCTTTCTTT. The full variable domain, its missing parts supplied by reference TRBV15 and TRBJ1-1, is DAMVIQNPRYQVTQFGKPVTLSCSQTLNHNVMYWYQQKSSQAPKLLFHYYDKDFNNEADTPDNFQSRRPNTSFCFLDIRSPGLGDTAMYLCATSSDLGPGGENTEAFFGQGTRLTVV.

The chain carries TRBV15 and TRBJ2-7; D might be TRBD2 (6 bases). V was trimmed by 6 bases and J by 5 bases, leaving 14 bases between them. Looked up from germline, CDR1 is LNHNV and CDR2 is YYDKDF (reference sequence). The CDR3 consists of 13 residues. CDR3 residues: CATRGGNDDEQYF. For the CDR3, the DNA is TGTGCCACCAGAGGAGGGAACGATGACGAGCAGTACTTC.

In its sample, this clone was seen a few times. The chain recombines TRBV24-1 with TRBJ2-1; maybe TRBD2 (6 bases). The CDR3 sequence is 13 residues long. Trimming took 3 bases from V and 7 from J, leaving 9 bases between them. In germline, CDR1 is KGHDR, CDR2 SFDVKD. The CDR3 region is CATSDPGRNEQFF. In DNA, the CDR3 is TGTGCCACCAGTGATCCAGGGAGGAATGAGCAGTTCTTC.

The chain employs TRBV18 and TRBJ1-5; D is unresolved. The V gene's germline CDR1 is KGHSH and CDR2 LQKENI. CDR3 length equals 13 residues. Trimming pared 4 bases from V and 8 bases from J, leaving 12 bases between. Here the CDR3 reads CASSLSDGEPQHF. The CDR3 bases are TGTGCCAGCTCACTGTCGGACGGGGAGCCCCAGCATTTT.

Comment on this clone: An end of the junction differs from the germline gene, which may be a read error. The V call is TRBV28, the J call TRBJ1-1; D remains ambiguous. From germline, CDR1 is MDHEN and CDR2 SYDVKM. The CDR3 consists of 14 residues. The CDR3 here is CAGSFVSSVPEAFF. The CDR3 region has the DNA TGTGCCGGCAGTTTTGTTAGTTCGGTCCCTGAAGCTTTCTTT. Using reference TRBV28 and TRBJ1-1 for the parts outside the CDR3, the full variable domain is DVKVTQSSRYLVKRTGEKVFLECVQDMDHENMFWYRQDPGLGLRLIYFSYDVKMKEKGDIPEGYSVSREKKERFSLILESASTNQTSMYLCAGSFVSSVPEAFFGQGTRLTVV.

This clone has a count of ten or more. The chain couples TRBV6-6 to TRBJ1-3; D may be TRBD1 (5 bases). V was clipped by 8 bases and J by 3 bases, with 8 bases between them. The length of the CDR3 is 12 residues. Per the germline V gene, CDR1 is MNHNY and CDR2 is SVGAGI (reference sequence). The CDR3 reads CASHRIGNTIYF. DNA for the CDR3: TGTGCCAGCCACAGGATTGGAAACACCATATATTTT.

The rearrangement links TRBV27 to TRBJ1-3; 7 nucleotides line up with TRBD1. Germline-derived CDR1 and CDR2 are MNHEY and SMNVEV (reference sequence). The CDR3 totals 16 residues. V dropped 5 bases and J dropped 7; count of bases not matched to a gene: 14. CDR3 sequence: CASSTSSGTASNTIYF. As DNA, the CDR3 is TGTGCCAGCAGTACAAGCTCCGGGACAGCGTCGAACACCATATATTTT.

The chain couples TRBV6-2 or TRBV6-3 to TRBJ1-5, with 7 nucleotides matching TRBD1. The length of the CDR3 is 17 residues. Germline V gene data show CDR1 as MNHEY and CDR2 as SVGEGT. Trimming cost V 2 bases and J 0 bases; bases outside gene matches: 7. In DNA, the CDR3 is TGTGCCAGCAGTTACCGCGGACAGGACTATAGCAATCAGCCCCAGCATTTT. Translation: CASSYRGQDYSNQPQHF.

This chain joins TRBV18 and TRBJ1-6; D not resolved. Germline lookup yields CDR1 KGHSH and CDR2 LQKENI. The V gene lost 3 bases and the J gene lost 0 bases, with 12 bases spanning the gap. This CDR3 spans 17 amino acids. In DNA form, the CDR3 reads TGTGCCAGCTCACCGTTTGCGGAGAGCTCCTATAATTCACCCCTCCACTTT. Protein sequence: CASSPFAESSYNSPLHF.

The rearrangement uses TRBV12-3 or TRBV12-4 and TRBJ1-5; a possible D gene is TRBD1 (5 bases). This CDR3 region has 13 residues. V gave up 6 bases and J gave up 1 base, with 7 bases separating them. Written as DNA, the CDR3 is TGTGCCAGCAGGCGGGACAGCAATCAGCCCCAGCATTTT. Protein product: CASRRDSNQPQHF.

The genes are TRBV5-4 and TRBJ1-4; 7 nucleotides align to TRBD1. The V and J ends lost 4 bases and 5 bases, in that order; junction bases with no gene match: 5. Germline CDR1 SGHNT, CDR2 YYREEE (reference sequence). This CDR3 has 14 residues. The CDR3 DNA follows: TGTGCCAGCAGCCCGCTACAGGGGAATGAAAAACTGTTTTTT. Protein: CASSPLQGNEKLFF.

The V gene is TRBV2, the J gene TRBJ1-6; D may be TRBD1 (5 bases). CDR3 size: 14 residues. Trimming stripped 3 bases from V and 7 bases from J, with 10 bases between. CDR1 and CDR2 (germline): SNHLY, FYNNEI. The CDR3 coding sequence is TGTGCCAGCAGTGAGCCCAGGGCCAATTCACCCCTCCACTTT. Translating it yields CASSEPRANSPLHF.

The chain is built from TRBV24-1 and TRBJ1-5; no reliable D call. V was clipped by 9 bases and J by 5 bases, with 13 bases between them. In germline, CDR1 is KGHDR, CDR2 SFDVKD. The CDR3 length is 13 residues. The CDR3 DNA reads as TGTGCCACCGCTAAAGGGAGAGATCAGCCCCAGCATTTT. Its translation is CATAKGRDQPQHF.

J is TRBJ1-2 and V is TRBV2, with D maybe TRBD1 (5 bases). From germline, CDR1 is SNHLY and CDR2 FYNNEI. The CDR3 covers 13 residues. Trimming took off 7 bases at V and 5 bases at J, with 14 bases between the two ends. The CDR3 region is CASTPTPGYGYTF. As DNA, the CDR3 is TGTGCCAGCACTCCGACCCCAGGGTATGGCTACACCTTC.

This clone was counted only a few times. V is TRBV6-5 and J is TRBJ2-1; TRBD1 matches 8 bases. The CDR3 extends over 15 amino acids. After removal of 8 bases from V and 6 bases from J, the junction contained 12 bases not matched to a gene. Looked up from germline, CDR1 is MNHEY and CDR2 is SVGAGI. CDR3: CASQSPGQGGNEQFF. In nucleotides, the CDR3 is TGTGCCAGCCAAAGTCCCGGACAGGGCGGCAATGAGCAGTTCTTC.

This clone has only one observation. A read error may produce the germline difference seen at one junction end. Other nucleotide sequences from this sample produce the same CDR3. This rearrangement joins TRBV28 to TRBJ1-6; D not certain. The CDR3 has 11 residues. Looked up from germline, CDR1 is MDHEN and CDR2 is SYDVKM. The CDR3 DNA sequence: TGCGCCAGCAGCGTCGATTCACCCCTCCACTTT. This gives the protein CASSVDSPLHF. Combining the CDR3 with reference TRBV28 and TRBJ1-6 gives the whole variable domain DVKVTQSSRYLVKRTGEKVFLECVQDMDHENMFWYRQDPGLGLRLIYFSYDVKMKEKGDIPEGYSVSREKKERFSLILESASTNQTSMYLCASSVDSPLHFGNGTRLTVT.

The chain carries TRBV7-2 and TRBJ2-1; 7 bases match TRBD1. The CDR3 is made up of 12 amino acids. Germline V gene data show CDR1 as SGHTA and CDR2 as FQGNSA. The trim removed 1 base at V and 14 bases at J, leaving 5 bases unmatched. The CDR3 bases are TGTGCCAGCAGCTTAGATTTGGGACAGAAGTTCTTC. Residues: CASSLDLGQKFF.

This chain joins TRBV5-8 and TRBJ1-2, with unresolved D. V was clipped by 6 bases and J by 5 bases, with 17 bases between them. The germline V gene encodes CDR1 SGHTS and CDR2 YDEGEE. CDR3 length: 14 amino acids. The CDR3 region has the DNA TGTGCCAGCATCCCCAGAGGGTTGGGGTATGGCTACACCTTC. It translates to CASIPRGLGYGYTF.